This T cell receptor (beta chain) was sequenced for a study of T cell repertoires in cytomegalovirus infection. In TCRdb, the reads were re-called with MiXCR into one record per CDR3 protein. Of 650,000 to 900,000 distinct CDR3 sequences listed, roughly 28% are singletons. With regard to this clonotype: Its antigen is unidentified.

The V end was cut by 5 bases, the J end by 7 bases, with 15 bases between. Germline V gene sequence: CDR1 MNHEY, CDR2 SVGAGI. CDR3 size: 14 residues. The TCR sequence derives from a human donor in good health (CMV status not recorded). Some clones in this sample may be carry-over from other donors' samples. This chain links TRBV6-5 with TRBJ2-1, with D hard to call. The sequencing used cultured CD8+ T cells from PBMCs, collected from culture after CMV antigen stimulation. The CDR3 coding sequence is TGTGCCAGCAGTAACGCCCTAGTTGGGAATGAGCAGTTCTTC. Protein product: CASSNALVGNEQFF.